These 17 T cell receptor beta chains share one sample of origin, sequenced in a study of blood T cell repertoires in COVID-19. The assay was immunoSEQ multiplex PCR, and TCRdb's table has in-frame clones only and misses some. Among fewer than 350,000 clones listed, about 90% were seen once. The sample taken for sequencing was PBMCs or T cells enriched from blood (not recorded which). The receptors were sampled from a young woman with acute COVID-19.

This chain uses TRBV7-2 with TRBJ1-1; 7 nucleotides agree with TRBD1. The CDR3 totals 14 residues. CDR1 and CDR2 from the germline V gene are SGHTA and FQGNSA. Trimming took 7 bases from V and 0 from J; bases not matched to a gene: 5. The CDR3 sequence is CASTPDRVNTEAFF. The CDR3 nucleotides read TGTGCCAGCACTCCCGACAGGGTGAACACTGAAGCTTTCTTT.

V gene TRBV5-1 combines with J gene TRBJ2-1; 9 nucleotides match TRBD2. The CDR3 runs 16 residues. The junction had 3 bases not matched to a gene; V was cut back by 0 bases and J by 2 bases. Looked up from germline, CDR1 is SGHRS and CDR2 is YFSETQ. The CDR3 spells CASSLDGGRAYNEQFF. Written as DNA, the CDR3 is TGCGCCAGCAGCTTGGACGGCGGGAGGGCCTACAATGAGCAGTTCTTC.

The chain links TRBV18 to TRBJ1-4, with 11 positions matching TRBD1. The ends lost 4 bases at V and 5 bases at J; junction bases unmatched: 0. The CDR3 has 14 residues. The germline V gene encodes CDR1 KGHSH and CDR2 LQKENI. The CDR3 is CASSRDRGNEKLFF. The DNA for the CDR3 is TGTGCCAGCTCACGGGACAGGGGGAATGAAAAACTGTTTTTT.

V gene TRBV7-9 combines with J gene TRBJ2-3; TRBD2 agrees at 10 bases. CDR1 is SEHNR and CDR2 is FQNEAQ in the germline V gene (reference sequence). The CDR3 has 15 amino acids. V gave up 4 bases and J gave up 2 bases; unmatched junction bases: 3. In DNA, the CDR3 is TGTGCCAGCAGCTGGACTAGCGGACTCACAGATACGCAGTATTTT. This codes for CASSWTSGLTDTQYF.

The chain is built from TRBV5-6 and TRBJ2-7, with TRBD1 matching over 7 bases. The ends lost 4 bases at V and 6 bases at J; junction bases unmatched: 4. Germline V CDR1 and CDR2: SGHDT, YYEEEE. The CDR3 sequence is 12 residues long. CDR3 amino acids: CASSPQGLEQYF. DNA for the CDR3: TGTGCCAGCAGCCCACAGGGGCTCGAGCAGTACTTC.

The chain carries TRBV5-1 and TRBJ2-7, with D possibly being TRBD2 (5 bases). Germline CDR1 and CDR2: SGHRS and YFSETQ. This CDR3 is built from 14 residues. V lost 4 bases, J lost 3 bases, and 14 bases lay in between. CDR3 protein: CASSLDGGVYEQYF. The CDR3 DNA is TGCGCCAGCAGCCTAGATGGAGGTGTCTACGAGCAGTACTTC.

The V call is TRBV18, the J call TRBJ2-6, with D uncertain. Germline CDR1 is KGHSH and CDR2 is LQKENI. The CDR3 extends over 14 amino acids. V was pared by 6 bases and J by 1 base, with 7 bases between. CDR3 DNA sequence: TGTGCCAGCTCGCTTCAGTCTGGGGCCAACGTCCTGACTTTC. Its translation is CASSLQSGANVLTF.

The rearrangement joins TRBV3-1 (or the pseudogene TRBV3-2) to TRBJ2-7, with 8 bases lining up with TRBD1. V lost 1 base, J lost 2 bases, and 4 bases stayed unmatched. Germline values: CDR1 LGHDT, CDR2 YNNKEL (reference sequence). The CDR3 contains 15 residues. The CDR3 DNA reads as TGTGCCAGCAGCCAAGGGACAGGGTGGACCTACGAGCAGTACTTC. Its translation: CASSQGTGWTYEQYF.

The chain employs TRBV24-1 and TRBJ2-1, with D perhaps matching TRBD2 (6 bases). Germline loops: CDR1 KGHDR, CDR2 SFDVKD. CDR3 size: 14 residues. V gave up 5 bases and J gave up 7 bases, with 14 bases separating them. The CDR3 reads CATSAPTSANEQFF. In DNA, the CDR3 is TGTGCCACCAGTGCCCCGACTAGTGCGAATGAGCAGTTCTTC.

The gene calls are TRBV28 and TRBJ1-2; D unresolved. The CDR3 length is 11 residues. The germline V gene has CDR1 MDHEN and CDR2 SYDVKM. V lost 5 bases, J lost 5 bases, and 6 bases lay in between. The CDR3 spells CASSGLYGYTF. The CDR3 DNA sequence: TGTGCCAGCAGTGGCCTTTATGGCTACACCTTC.

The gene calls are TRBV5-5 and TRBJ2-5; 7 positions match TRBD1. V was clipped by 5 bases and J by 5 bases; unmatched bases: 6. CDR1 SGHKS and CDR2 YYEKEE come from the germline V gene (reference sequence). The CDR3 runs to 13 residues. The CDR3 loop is CASRPTGLETQYF. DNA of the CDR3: TGTGCCAGCAGACCGACAGGGCTCGAGACCCAGTACTTC.

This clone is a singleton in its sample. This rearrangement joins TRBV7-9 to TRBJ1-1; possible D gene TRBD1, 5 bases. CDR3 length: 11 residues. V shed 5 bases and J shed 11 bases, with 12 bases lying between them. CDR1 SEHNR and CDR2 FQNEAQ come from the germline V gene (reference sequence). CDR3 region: CASSRGGGAFF. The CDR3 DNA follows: TGTGCCAGCAGCCGCGGGGGAGGTGCTTTCTTT. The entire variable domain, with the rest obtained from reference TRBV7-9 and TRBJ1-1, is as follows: DTGVSQNPRHKITKRGQNVTFRCDPISEHNRLYWYRQTLGQGPEFLTYFQNEAQLEKSRLLSDRFSAERPKGSFSTLEIQRTEQGDSAMYLCASSRGGGAFFGQGTRLTVV.

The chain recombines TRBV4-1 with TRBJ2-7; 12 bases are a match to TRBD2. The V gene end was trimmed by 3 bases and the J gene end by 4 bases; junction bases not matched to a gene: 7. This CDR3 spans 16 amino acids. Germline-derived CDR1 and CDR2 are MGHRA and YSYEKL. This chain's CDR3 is CASSHQTSGSGYEQYF. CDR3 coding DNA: TGCGCCAGCAGCCACCAGACTAGCGGGAGTGGGTACGAGCAGTACTTC.

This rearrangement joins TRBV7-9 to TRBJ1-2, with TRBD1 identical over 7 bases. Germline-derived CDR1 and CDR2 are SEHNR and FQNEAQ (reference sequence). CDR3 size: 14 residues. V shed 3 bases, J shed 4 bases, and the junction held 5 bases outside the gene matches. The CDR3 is CASSLEGAPYGYTF. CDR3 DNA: TGTGCCAGCAGCTTGGAGGGGGCGCCCTATGGCTACACCTTC.

As DNA, the CDR3 is TGCGCCAGCAGCTCCCTGGGGGGAGACGGGTATGGCTACACCTTC. Encoded protein: CASSSLGGDGYGYTF. This chain joins TRBV5-1 and TRBJ1-2, with D possibly TRBD1 on 5 matching bases. V was shortened by 3 bases and J by 5 bases, with 17 bases between the two germline ends. The CDR3 contains 15 residues. The germline gives CDR1 SGHRS, CDR2 YFSETQ.

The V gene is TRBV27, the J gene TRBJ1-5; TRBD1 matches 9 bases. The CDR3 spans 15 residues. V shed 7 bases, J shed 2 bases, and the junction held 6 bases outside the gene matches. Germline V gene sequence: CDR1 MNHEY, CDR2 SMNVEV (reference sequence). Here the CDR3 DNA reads TGTGCCAGCATGGAGCGGACAGGGGGCAATCAGCCCCAGCATTTT. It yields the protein CASMERTGGNQPQHF.

This CDR3 is CASSYSDRVREKLFF. CDR3 in DNA: TGTGCCAGCAGTTACTCGGACAGGGTTCGTGAAAAACTGTTTTTT. V is TRBV6-5 and J is TRBJ1-4; the match to TRBD1 covers 8 bases. Per the germline V gene, CDR1 is MNHEY and CDR2 is SVGAGI. The CDR3 has 15 amino acids. The V segment lost 0 bases and the J segment 7 bases; nucleotides outside the gene matches: 4.